A selection of T cell receptor beta chains follows, all from one sample in a study of T cell repertoires in cytomegalovirus infection. Antigens for these TCRs are unknown. A single record per CDR3 protein comes from TCRdb applying MiXCR to the reads. There are around 300,000 distinct CDR3 sequences in the sample; roughly 21% occur only once, and roughly a fifth lies in the top ten. The source material was cultured PBMCs, sampled from culture after CMV antigen stimulation. These receptors all stem from a human donor in good health (CMV status not recorded). Some clones in this sample may be carry-over from other donors' samples. Each CDR3 is given without its conserved first and last residue. The size entry is marked missing in some rows and otherwise reads once, few, many or a size class.

len	v_gene	j_gene	abundance	CDR3aa
11	TRBV28	TRBJ1-4	.	ATKPPGGEKLF
14	TRBV10-3	TRBJ2-2	.	AISVRLAGDTGELF
11	TRBV6-2/TRBV6-3	TRBJ1-5	.	ASSYDRLRPQH
14	TRBV4-2	TRBJ2-7	few	ASSQSFRDSRFEQY
13	TRBV12-3/TRBV12-4	TRBJ2-3	.	ASRSRSPRADTQY
13	TRBV5-6	TRBJ1-1	many	ASSSTWQGDTEAF
15	TRBV5-4	TRBJ2-3	.	ASSFSGLSGLTDTQY
14	TRBV27	TRBJ1-6	few	ASSPGTAAYNSPLH
13	TRBV5-3	TRBJ2-1	.	ASSSRDTFYNEQF
14	TRBV10-1	TRBJ2-3	once	ASSETPSGWADTQY
12	TRBV11-3	TRBJ2-5	many	ASSPPGGGRTQY
13	TRBV12-3/TRBV12-4	TRBJ1-1	few	ASSFKSSGPTEAF
12	TRBV29-1	TRBJ1-1	few	SVDPPGLTAEAF
12	TRBV28	TRBJ1-2	many	ASSPGQGAQGYT
10	TRBV20-1	TRBJ1-3	.	SASGRGNTIY
13	TRBV10-2	TRBJ2-3	.	ASSDKREVTDTQY
12	TRBV7-3	TRBJ1-1	many	ASSLRGRGTEAF
11	TRBV6-2/TRBV6-3	TRBJ1-2	.	ASSYERKYGYT
13	TRBV7-6	TRBJ2-5	.	ASSLDEMVRETQY
14	TRBV7-2	TRBJ2-3	many	ASSLGGSGLADTQY
11	TRBV29-1	TRBJ1-2	.	SVEFRGAHGYT
14	TRBV20-1	TRBJ1-2	.	SARDRTGQNNYGYT
13	TRBV7-6	TRBJ1-1	.	DSSTNRGRNTEAF